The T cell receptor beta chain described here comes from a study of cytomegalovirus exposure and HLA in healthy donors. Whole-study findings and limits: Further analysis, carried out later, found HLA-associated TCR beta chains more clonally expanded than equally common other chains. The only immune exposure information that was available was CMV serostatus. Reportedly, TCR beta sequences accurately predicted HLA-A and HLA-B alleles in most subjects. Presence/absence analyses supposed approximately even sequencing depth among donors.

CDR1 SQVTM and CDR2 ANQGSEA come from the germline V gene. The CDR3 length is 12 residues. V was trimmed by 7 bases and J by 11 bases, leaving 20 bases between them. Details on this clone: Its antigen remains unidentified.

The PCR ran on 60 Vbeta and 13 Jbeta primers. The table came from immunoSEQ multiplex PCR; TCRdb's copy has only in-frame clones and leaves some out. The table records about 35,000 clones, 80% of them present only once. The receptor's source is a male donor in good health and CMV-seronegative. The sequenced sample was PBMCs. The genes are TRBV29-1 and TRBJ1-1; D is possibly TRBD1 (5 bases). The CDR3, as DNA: TGCAGCGCCCTGAAGGTCGGCGCAGGGGCTTTCTTT. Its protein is CSALKVGAGAFF.